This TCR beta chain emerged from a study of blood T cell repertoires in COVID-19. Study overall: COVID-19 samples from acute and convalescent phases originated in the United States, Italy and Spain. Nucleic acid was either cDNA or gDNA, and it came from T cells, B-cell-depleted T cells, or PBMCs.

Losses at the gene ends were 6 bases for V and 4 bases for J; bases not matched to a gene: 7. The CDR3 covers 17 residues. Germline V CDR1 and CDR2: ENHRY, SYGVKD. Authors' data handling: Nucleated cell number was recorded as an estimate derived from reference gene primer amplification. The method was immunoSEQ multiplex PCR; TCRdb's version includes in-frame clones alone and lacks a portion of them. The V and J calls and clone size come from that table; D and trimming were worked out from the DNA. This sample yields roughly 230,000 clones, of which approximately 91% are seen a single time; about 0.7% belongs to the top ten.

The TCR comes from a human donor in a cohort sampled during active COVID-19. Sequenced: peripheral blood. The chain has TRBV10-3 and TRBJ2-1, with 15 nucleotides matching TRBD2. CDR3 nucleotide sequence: TGTGCCATCAGCGGGACTAGCGGGAGGAATCTATACAATGAGCAGTTCTTC. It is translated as CAISGTSGRNLYNEQFF.